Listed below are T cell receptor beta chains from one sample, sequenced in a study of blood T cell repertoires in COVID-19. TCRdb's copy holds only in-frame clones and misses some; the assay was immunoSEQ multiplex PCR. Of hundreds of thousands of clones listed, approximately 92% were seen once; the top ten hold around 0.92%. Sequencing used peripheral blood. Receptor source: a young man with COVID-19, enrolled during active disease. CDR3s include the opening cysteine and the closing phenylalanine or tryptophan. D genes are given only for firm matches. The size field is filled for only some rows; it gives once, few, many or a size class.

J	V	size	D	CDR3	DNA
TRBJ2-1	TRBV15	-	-	CATSSRQAHEQFF	TGTGCCACCAGCAGTAGACAGGCCCATGAGCAGTTCTTC
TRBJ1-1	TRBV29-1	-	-	CSVDTLWGDTEAFF	TGCAGCGTTGATACCCTCTGGGGGGACACTGAAGCTTTCTTT
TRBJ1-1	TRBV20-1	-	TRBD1	CSASWDRQGVNTEAFF	TGCAGTGCTAGTTGGGACCGGCAGGGGGTGAACACTGAAGCTTTCTTT
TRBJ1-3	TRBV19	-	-	CASSDRTSSGNTIYF	TGTGCCAGTAGTGACAGAACGTCCTCTGGAAACACCATATATTTT
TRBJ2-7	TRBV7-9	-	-	CASSRTGGDYEQYF	TGTGCCAGCAGCCGAACGGGCGGGGACTACGAGCAGTACTTC
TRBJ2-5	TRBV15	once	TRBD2	CATSGTSGSAETQYF	TGTGCCACCAGCGGAACTAGCGGGAGCGCGGAGACCCAGTACTTC
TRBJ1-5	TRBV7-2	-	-	CASTDGLIQPQHF	TGTGCCAGCACCGATGGGCTGATCCAGCCCCAGCATTTT
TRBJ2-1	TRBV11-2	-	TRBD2	CGSGTSGRNEQFF	TGTGGGAGCGGGACTAGCGGGAGAAATGAGCAGTTCTTC
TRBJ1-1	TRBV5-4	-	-	CASSAARQMNTEAFF	TGTGCCAGCAGCGCGGCACGGCAGATGAACACTGAAGCTTTCTTT
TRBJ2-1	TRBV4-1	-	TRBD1	CASTKNIQGPQQFF	TGCGCCAGCACCAAGAACATACAGGGGCCCCAGCAGTTCTTC
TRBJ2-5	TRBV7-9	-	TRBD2	CASSTSSGDKTQYF	TGTGCCAGCAGCACGTCTAGCGGGGACAAGACCCAGTACTTC
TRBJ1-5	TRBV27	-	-	CASSLYSGQSNQPQHF	TGTGCCAGCAGTTTATATTCCGGTCAAAGCAATCAGCCCCAGCATTTT
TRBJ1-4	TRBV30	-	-	CAWDKGRATNEKLFF	TGTGCCTGGGATAAGGGGAGGGCAACTAATGAAAAACTGTTTTTT
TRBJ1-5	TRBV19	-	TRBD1	CASSGTGDQPQHF	TGTGCCAGTAGTGGCACAGGGGATCAGCCCCAGCATTTT
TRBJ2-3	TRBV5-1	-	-	CASSLGTDLTDTQYF	TGCGCCAGCAGCTTGGGGACAGACCTCACAGATACGCAGTATTTT
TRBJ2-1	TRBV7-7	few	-	CASSLVTGVEGEQFF	TGTGCCAGCAGCTTAGTTACCGGGGTCGAGGGTGAGCAGTTCTTC
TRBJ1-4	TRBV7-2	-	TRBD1	CASSLDRGRVGEKLFF	TGTGCCAGCAGCTTGGACAGGGGGCGCGTTGGTGAAAAACTGTTTTTT
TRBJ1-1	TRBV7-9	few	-	CASSLVDSPEAFF	TGTGCCAGCAGCTTAGTTGACAGCCCTGAAGCTTTCTTT
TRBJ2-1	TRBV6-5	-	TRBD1	CASSPGTAYNEQFF	TGTGCCAGCAGTCCCGGGACAGCCTACAATGAGCAGTTCTTC
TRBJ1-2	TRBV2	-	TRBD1	CASIPPDRGPGAF	TGTGCCAGCATTCCCCCGGACAGGGGGCCGGGGGCCTTC
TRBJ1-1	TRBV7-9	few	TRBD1	CASSRDRGLTNTEAFF	TGTGCCAGCAGCCGGGACAGGGGGCTGACGAACACTGAAGCTTTCTTT
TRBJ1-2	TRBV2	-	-	CASSGGEMTAYTF	TGTGCCAGCAGTGGGGGTGAAATGACAGCCTACACCTTC
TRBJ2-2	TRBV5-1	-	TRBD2	CASTGTSGYTGELFF	TGCGCCAGCACCGGGACTAGCGGGTACACCGGGGAGCTGTTTTTT
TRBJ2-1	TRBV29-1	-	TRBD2	CSVENSGQEGNEQFF	TGCAGCGTTGAAAATAGCGGGCAGGAGGGTAATGAGCAGTTCTTC
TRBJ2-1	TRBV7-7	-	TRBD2	CASSSGLAVYNEQFF	TGTGCTAGCAGCTCGGGACTAGCGGTCTACAATGAGCAGTTCTTC
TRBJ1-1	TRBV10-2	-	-	CATLRAGEAFF	TGCGCCACCCTACGGGCGGGTGAAGCTTTCTTT
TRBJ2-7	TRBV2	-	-	CASSGQAYEQYF	TGTGCCAGCAGTGGACAGGCCTACGAGCAGTACTTC
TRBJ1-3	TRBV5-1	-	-	CASSLEPASSGNTIYF	TGCGCCAGCAGCCTTGAACCCGCTAGCTCTGGAAACACCATATATTTT
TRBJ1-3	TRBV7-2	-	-	CASRVQGQGNTIYF	TGTGCCAGCAGAGTGCAGGGGCAAGGAAACACCATATATTTT
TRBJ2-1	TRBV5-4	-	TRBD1	CASSPQGANYNEQFF	TGTGCCAGCAGCCCACAGGGGGCAAACTACAATGAGCAGTTCTTC
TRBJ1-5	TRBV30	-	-	CAWATGLDQPQHF	TGTGCCTGGGCGACAGGCCTCGATCAGCCCCAGCATTTT
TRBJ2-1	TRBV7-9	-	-	CASRISGPRNEQFF	TGTGCCAGCAGAATCTCGGGTCCGCGAAATGAGCAGTTCTTC
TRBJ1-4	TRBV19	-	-	CASSLGPSANEKLFF	TGTGCCAGTAGTCTGGGCCCCTCGGCTAATGAAAAACTGTTTTTT
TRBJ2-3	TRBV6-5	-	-	CASSYSTGTTDTQYF	TGTGCCAGCAGTTACTCAACAGGGACCACAGATACGCAGTATTTT
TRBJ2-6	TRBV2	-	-	CASSPPGTFSGANVLTF	TGTGCCAGCAGCCCCCCCGGGACATTCTCTGGGGCCAACGTCCTGACTTTC
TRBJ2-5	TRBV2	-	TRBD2	CASSGTREKTQYF	TGTGCCAGCAGCGGGACTAGGGAGAAGACCCAGTACTTC
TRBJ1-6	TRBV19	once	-	CASSIGVASPLHF	TGTGCCAGTAGTATAGGTGTAGCGTCACCCCTCCACTTT
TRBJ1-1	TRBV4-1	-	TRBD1	CASSLTGGNTEAFF	TGCGCCAGCAGCCTTACAGGGGGGAACACTGAAGCTTTCTTT
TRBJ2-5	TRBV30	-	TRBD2	CALQRLAGEETQYF	TGTGCCTTACAACGACTAGCGGGAGAAGAGACCCAGTACTTC
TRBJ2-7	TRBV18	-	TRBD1	CASSQDRALPYEQYF	TGTGCCAGCTCACAGGACAGGGCCCTCCCCTACGAGCAGTACTTC
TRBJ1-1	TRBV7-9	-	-	CASSLGQGGAFF	TGTGCCAGCAGCTTAGGGCAGGGCGGAGCTTTCTTT
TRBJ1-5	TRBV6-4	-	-	CASSDSKVSDQPQHF	TGTGCCAGCAGTGACTCTAAGGTCAGCGATCAGCCCCAGCATTTT
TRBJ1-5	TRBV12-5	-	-	CASGSGRNNQPQHF	TGTGCTAGTGGTTCCGGGAGGAACAATCAGCCCCAGCATTTT
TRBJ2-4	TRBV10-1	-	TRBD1	CASSESRTGIQYF	TGCGCCAGCAGTGAGTCTAGGACAGGCATTCAGTACTTC
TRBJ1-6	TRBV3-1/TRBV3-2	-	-	CASSPRDLRSPLHF	TGTGCCAGCAGCCCCCGGGATTTACGTTCACCCCTCCACTTT
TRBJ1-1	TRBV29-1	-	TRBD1	CSVGDRALFFF	TGCAGCGTTGGTGACAGGGCCCTCTTTTTCTTT
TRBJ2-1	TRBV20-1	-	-	CSASESRDNEQFF	TGCAGTGCTAGTGAGTCTCGGGACAATGAGCAGTTCTTC
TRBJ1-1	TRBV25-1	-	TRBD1	CASSGVRGLAEAFF	TGTGCCAGCAGTGGCGTCAGGGGGCTTGCTGAAGCTTTCTTT
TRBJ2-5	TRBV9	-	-	CASSVGTDQETQYF	TGTGCCAGCAGCGTAGGAACAGACCAAGAGACCCAGTACTTC
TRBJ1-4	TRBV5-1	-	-	CASSSGPGQPGEKLFF	TGCGCCAGCAGCTCCGGCCCAGGGCAACCTGGTGAAAAACTGTTTTTT
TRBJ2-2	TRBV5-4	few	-	CASSSQTATGELFF	TGTGCCAGCAGCTCTCAGACAGCCACCGGGGAGCTGTTTTTT
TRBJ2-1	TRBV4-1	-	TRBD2	CASSQVLAGDSYNEQFF	TGCGCCAGCAGCCAAGTCCTAGCGGGCGACTCCTACAATGAGCAGTTCTTC
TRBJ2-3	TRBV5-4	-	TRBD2	CASSLEGTRVDTQYF	TGTGCCAGCAGCTTGGAGGGGACTAGGGTAGATACGCAGTATTTT